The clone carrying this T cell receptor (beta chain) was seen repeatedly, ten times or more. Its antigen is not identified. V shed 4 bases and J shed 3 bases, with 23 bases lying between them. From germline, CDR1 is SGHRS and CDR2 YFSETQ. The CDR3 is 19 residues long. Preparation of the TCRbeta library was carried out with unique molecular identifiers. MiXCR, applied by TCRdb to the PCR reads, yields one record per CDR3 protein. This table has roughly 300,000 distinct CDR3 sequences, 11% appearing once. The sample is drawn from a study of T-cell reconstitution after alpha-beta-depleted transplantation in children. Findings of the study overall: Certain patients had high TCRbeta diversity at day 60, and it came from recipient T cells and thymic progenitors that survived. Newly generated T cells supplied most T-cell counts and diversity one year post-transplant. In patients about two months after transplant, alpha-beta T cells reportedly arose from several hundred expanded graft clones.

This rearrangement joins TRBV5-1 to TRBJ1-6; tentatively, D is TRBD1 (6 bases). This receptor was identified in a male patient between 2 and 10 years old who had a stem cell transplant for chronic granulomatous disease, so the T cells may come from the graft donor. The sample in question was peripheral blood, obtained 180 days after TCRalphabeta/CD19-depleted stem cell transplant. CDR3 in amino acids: CASSTKPPLRQDYNSPLHF. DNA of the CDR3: TGCGCCAGCAGCACAAAGCCCCCTCTTCGACAGGACTATAATTCACCCCTCCACTTT.